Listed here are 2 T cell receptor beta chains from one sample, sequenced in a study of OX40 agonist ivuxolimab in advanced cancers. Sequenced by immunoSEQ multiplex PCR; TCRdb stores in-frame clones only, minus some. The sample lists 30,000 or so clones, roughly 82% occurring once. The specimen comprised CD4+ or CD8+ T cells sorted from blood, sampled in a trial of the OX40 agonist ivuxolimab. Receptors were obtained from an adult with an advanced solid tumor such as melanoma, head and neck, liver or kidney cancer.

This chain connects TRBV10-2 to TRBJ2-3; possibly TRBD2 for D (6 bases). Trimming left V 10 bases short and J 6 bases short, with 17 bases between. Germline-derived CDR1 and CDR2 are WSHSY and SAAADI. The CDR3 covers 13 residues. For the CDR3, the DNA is TGCGCCACCCTGGGACTGGGCTCGGATACGCAGTATTTT. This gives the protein CATLGLGSDTQYF.

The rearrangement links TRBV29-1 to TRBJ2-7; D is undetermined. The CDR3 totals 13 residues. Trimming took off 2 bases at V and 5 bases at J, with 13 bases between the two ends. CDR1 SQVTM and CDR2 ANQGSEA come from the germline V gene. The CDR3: CSVEPLETHEQYF. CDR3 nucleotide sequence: TGCAGCGTTGAACCCCTAGAGACCCACGAGCAGTACTTC.